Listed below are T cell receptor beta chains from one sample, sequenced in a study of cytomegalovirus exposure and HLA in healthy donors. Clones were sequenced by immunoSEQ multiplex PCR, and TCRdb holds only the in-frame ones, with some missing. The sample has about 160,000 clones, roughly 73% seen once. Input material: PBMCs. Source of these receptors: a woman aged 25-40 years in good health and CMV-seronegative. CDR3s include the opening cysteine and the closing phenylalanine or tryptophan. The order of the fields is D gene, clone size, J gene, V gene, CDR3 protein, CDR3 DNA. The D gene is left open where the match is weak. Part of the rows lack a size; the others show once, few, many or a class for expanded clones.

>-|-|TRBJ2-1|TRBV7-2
CASSLEGGPRNEQFF
TGTGCCAGCAGCTTAGAGGGGGGGCCTCGGAATGAGCAGTTCTTC
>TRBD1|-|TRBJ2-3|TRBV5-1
CASSPRVTSGGGFLWDTQYF
TGCGCCAGCAGCCCCCGGGTAACATCAGGGGGCGGTTTTCTTTGGGATACGCAGTATTTT
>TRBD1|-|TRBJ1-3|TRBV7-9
CASSFGTAGNTIYF
TGTGCCAGCAGCTTCGGGACAGCTGGAAACACCATATATTTT
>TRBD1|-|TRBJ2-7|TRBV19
CASSSGQGGSYEQYF
TGTGCCAGTAGTTCCGGACAGGGAGGTTCCTACGAGCAGTACTTC
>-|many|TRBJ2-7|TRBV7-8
CASSSRPRASGDEQYF
TGTGCCAGCAGCTCTCGCCCCAGGGCATCGGGGGACGAGCAGTACTTC
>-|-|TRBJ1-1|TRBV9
CASSSSRGTEAFF
TGTGCCAGCAGCTCATCCAGGGGCACTGAAGCTTTCTTT
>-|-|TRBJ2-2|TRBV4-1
CASSFRTGQNTGELFF
TGCGCCAGCAGCTTCCGGACGGGACAGAACACCGGGGAGCTGTTTTTT
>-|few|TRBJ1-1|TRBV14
CASSQVSGRTEAFF
TGTGCCAGCAGCCAAGTATCAGGGCGCACTGAAGCTTTCTTT
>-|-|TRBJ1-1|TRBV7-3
CASSLSVAGLSEAFF
TGTGCCAGCAGCTTAAGTGTAGCGGGGTTAAGCGAAGCTTTCTTT
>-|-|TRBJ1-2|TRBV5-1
CASTHELNYGYTF
TGCGCCAGCACTCATGAACTCAACTATGGCTACACCTTC
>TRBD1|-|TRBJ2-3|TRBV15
CATSRDTEADRVSDTQYF
TGTGCCACCAGCAGAGATACGGAGGCCGACAGGGTGTCCGATACGCAGTATTTT